This TCR beta chain was recorded in a study of T cell clonality in common variable immunodeficiency. General observations from the study: Shared TCRbeta clones were fewer between CVID subjects than controls. The cause of increased CVID clonality remains unclear without subpopulation sequencing.

Assay used: immunoSEQ multiplex PCR; TCRdb lists only in-frame clones, some missing. The sample counts approximately 44,000 clones, none seen once; the ten largest own 8% to 13%. The germline V and J ends were trimmed by 4 bases and 1 base, with 17 bases remaining between them. From germline, CDR1 is LGHNA and CDR2 YNFKEQ. The CDR3 sequence is 17 residues long. In its sample, this clone was seen many times. Antigen specificity is unknown. The DNA ends 3 residues before the CDR3 does, and the rest of the CDR3 is filled in from the germline J gene. The source of this sequence is a person aged 18 to 70 in good health. The V call is TRBV4-2, the J call TRBJ1-3; a weak D match, TRBD1 (5 bases). Sequencing input: peripheral blood mononuclear cells. CDR3 bases read: TGTGCCAGCAGCCCCAGATTGAGTCAGGGTTCTGGAAACACC. Its protein product is CASSPRLSQGSGNT. The full CDR3 protein reads CASSPRLSQGSGNTIYF.